A selection of T cell receptor beta chains follows, all from one sample in a study of early T cells in non-severe SARS-CoV-2 infection. A single record per CDR3 protein comes from TCRdb applying MiXCR to the 5' RACE reads. Of more than 40,000 distinct CDR3 sequences listed, 5% to 6% are singletons. Sample: whole blood, taken at baseline. These receptors were obtained from an adult who was a healthcare worker with PCR-confirmed SARS-CoV-2 infection or an uninfected control (not recorded which). The CDR3 runs from the conserved cysteine through the conserved F or W. A D gene is named only where the DNA matches it firmly. Clone size is shown for a subset of rows, as once, few, many or a class of expanded clone.

cdr3_nt: TGCAGCGTTGAAGAAATGGGACCCCCAGCCCTCTTC
cdr3_aa: CSVEEMGPPALF
j_call: TRBJ2-7
cdr3_length: 12
v_call: TRBV29-1
clone_size: -
d_call: -

cdr3_nt: TGCAGTGCTAGACTTCATCCCAGACCCCTCAATCAGCCCCAGCATTTT
cdr3_aa: CSARLHPRPLNQPQHF
j_call: TRBJ1-5
cdr3_length: 16
v_call: TRBV20-1
clone_size: many
d_call: -

cdr3_nt: TGTGCCAGCCTCCCCGCAGGGGGGGATGGAAAACTGTTTTTT
cdr3_aa: CASLPAGGDGKLFF
j_call: TRBJ1-4
cdr3_length: 14
v_call: TRBV7-9
clone_size: many
d_call: TRBD1

cdr3_nt: TGTGCCAGTACTGTGGGCGACAATCAGCCCCAGCATTTT
cdr3_aa: CASTVGDNQPQHF
j_call: TRBJ1-5
cdr3_length: 13
v_call: TRBV19
clone_size: many
d_call: -

cdr3_nt: TGTGCCTGGAGCCAGGGGGCGCGGTATGGCTACACCTTC
cdr3_aa: CAWSQGARYGYTF
j_call: TRBJ1-2
cdr3_length: 13
v_call: TRBV30
clone_size: many
d_call: TRBD1

cdr3_nt: TGTGCCAGCAGCTTAATGGGACAGGGGGTAAGCACTGAAGCTTTCTTT
cdr3_aa: CASSLMGQGVSTEAFF
j_call: TRBJ1-1
cdr3_length: 16
v_call: TRBV7-3
clone_size: many
d_call: TRBD1

cdr3_nt: TGTGCCAGTAGCCCGGGGTCGGGAGAAGAGACCCAGTACTTC
cdr3_aa: CASSPGSGEETQYF
j_call: TRBJ2-5
cdr3_length: 14
v_call: TRBV19
clone_size: many
d_call: -

cdr3_nt: TGCAGCGTTGACAAAGGGAGAAGGACTGAAGCTTTCTTT
cdr3_aa: CSVDKGRRTEAFF
j_call: TRBJ1-1
cdr3_length: 13
v_call: TRBV29-1
clone_size: many
d_call: -

cdr3_nt: TGCAGTGCTAGAGATACCCTTAGGGGGTATAATTCACCCCTCCACTTT
cdr3_aa: CSARDTLRGYNSPLHF
j_call: TRBJ1-6
cdr3_length: 16
v_call: TRBV20-1
clone_size: many
d_call: -

cdr3_nt: TGTGCCAGCAGTGAGGTTGGGGGACGCACAGATACGCAGTATTTT
cdr3_aa: CASSEVGGRTDTQYF
j_call: TRBJ2-3
cdr3_length: 15
v_call: TRBV6-4
clone_size: few
d_call: -

cdr3_nt: TGCAGTGCCTCACCGGGGCCGAAGCTTCTCCTCCACTTT
cdr3_aa: CSASPGPKLLLHF
j_call: TRBJ1-6
cdr3_length: 13
v_call: TRBV20-1
clone_size: few
d_call: -

cdr3_nt: TGTGCCAGCAGGCTGGGGGCGACCAACACCGGGGAGCTGTTTTTT
cdr3_aa: CASRLGATNTGELFF
j_call: TRBJ2-2
cdr3_length: 15
v_call: TRBV6-1
clone_size: many
d_call: -

cdr3_nt: TGCGCCAGCAGTGAAGGGGGGACTGGGACCTACGAGCAGTACTTC
cdr3_aa: CASSEGGTGTYEQYF
j_call: TRBJ2-7
cdr3_length: 15
v_call: TRBV10-1
clone_size: many
d_call: -

cdr3_nt: TGCAGTGCTCCGGGACTAGAAATGGAGACCCAGTACTTC
cdr3_aa: CSAPGLEMETQYF
j_call: TRBJ2-5
cdr3_length: 13
v_call: TRBV20-1
clone_size: many
d_call: TRBD2

cdr3_nt: TGTGCCAGCAGCTACCGGACGGCTGGACCCCAGCATTTT
cdr3_aa: CASSYRTAGPQHF
j_call: TRBJ1-5
cdr3_length: 13
v_call: TRBV5-8
clone_size: many
d_call: -

cdr3_nt: TGTGCCAGCAGTGCCTTCTCCGGGACGGCTGAAACCTACGAGCAGTACTTC
cdr3_aa: CASSAFSGTAETYEQYF
j_call: TRBJ2-7
cdr3_length: 17
v_call: TRBV25-1
clone_size: many
d_call: -

cdr3_nt: TGTGCCAGCAGTCTGAGGACTAGCGGAGATACGCAGTATTTT
cdr3_aa: CASSLRTSGDTQYF
j_call: TRBJ2-3
cdr3_length: 14
v_call: TRBV12-3/TRBV12-4
clone_size: -
d_call: TRBD2

cdr3_nt: TGTGCCAGCAGACGTTTCCTCGGGACCCACTCCTACGAGCAGTACTTC
cdr3_aa: CASRRFLGTHSYEQYF
j_call: TRBJ2-7
cdr3_length: 16
v_call: TRBV6-5
clone_size: many
d_call: -

cdr3_nt: TGCGCCAGCAGCTCAGGAGGACTGCTCCAAGAGACCCAGTACTTC
cdr3_aa: CASSSGGLLQETQYF
j_call: TRBJ2-5
cdr3_length: 15
v_call: TRBV5-1
clone_size: many
d_call: -

cdr3_nt: TGTGCCAGCCTGGACAGGCCTTCCTACGAGCAGTACTTC
cdr3_aa: CASLDRPSYEQYF
j_call: TRBJ2-7
cdr3_length: 13
v_call: TRBV6-1
clone_size: few
d_call: TRBD1

cdr3_nt: TGTGCCAGCAGCTTCCCCGGGAGTTGGATCACCGGGGAGCTGTTTTTT
cdr3_aa: CASSFPGSWITGELFF
j_call: TRBJ2-2
cdr3_length: 16
v_call: TRBV7-2
clone_size: many
d_call: -

cdr3_nt: TGCGCCAGCAGCTGGGACACCAACACCGGGGAGCTGTTTTTT
cdr3_aa: CASSWDTNTGELFF
j_call: TRBJ2-2
cdr3_length: 14
v_call: TRBV5-1
clone_size: few
d_call: -

cdr3_nt: TGTGCCAGCAGAGGCGGGACAGCATCCTACGAGCAGTACTTC
cdr3_aa: CASRGGTASYEQYF
j_call: TRBJ2-7
cdr3_length: 14
v_call: TRBV7-2
clone_size: many
d_call: -

cdr3_nt: TGTGCCACCAGCAGAGATCTGAAGGACTATGGCTACACCTTC
cdr3_aa: CATSRDLKDYGYTF
j_call: TRBJ1-2
cdr3_length: 14
v_call: TRBV15
clone_size: many
d_call: -

cdr3_nt: TGTGCCAGCAGTTTTACGGGGCCTAGCACAGATACGCAGTATTTT
cdr3_aa: CASSFTGPSTDTQYF
j_call: TRBJ2-3
cdr3_length: 15
v_call: TRBV12-3/TRBV12-4
clone_size: many
d_call: -

cdr3_nt: TGCAGCGTTCAAAGGGGTACAGGGGGCCGCTACGAGCAGTACTTC
cdr3_aa: CSVQRGTGGRYEQYF
j_call: TRBJ2-7
cdr3_length: 15
v_call: TRBV29-1
clone_size: few
d_call: TRBD1

cdr3_nt: TGTGCCAGCAGTTTATGGATTGGATCTGGGGCCAACGTCCTGACTTTC
cdr3_aa: CASSLWIGSGANVLTF
j_call: TRBJ2-6
cdr3_length: 16
v_call: TRBV28
clone_size: many
d_call: -

cdr3_nt: TGCGCCAGCAGCCAATCCCCTCCTTACAATGAGCAGTTCTTC
cdr3_aa: CASSQSPPYNEQFF
j_call: TRBJ2-1
cdr3_length: 14
v_call: TRBV4-1
clone_size: many
d_call: -

cdr3_nt: TGTGCCAGCTCGCTAGCGGATTTGTACAATGAGCAGTTCTTC
cdr3_aa: CASSLADLYNEQFF
j_call: TRBJ2-1
cdr3_length: 14
v_call: TRBV18
clone_size: medium-sized
d_call: TRBD2

cdr3_nt: TGTGCCAGCAGCCGGGGGACTAGCGGGACTGGCACAGATACGCAGTATTTT
cdr3_aa: CASSRGTSGTGTDTQYF
j_call: TRBJ2-3
cdr3_length: 17
v_call: TRBV28
clone_size: many
d_call: TRBD2

cdr3_nt: TGTGCCAGCAGCGCCACAGGGGGCCTTGGTGGTGAGACCCAGTACTTC
cdr3_aa: CASSATGGLGGETQYF
j_call: TRBJ2-5
cdr3_length: 16
v_call: TRBV9
clone_size: few
d_call: TRBD1

cdr3_nt: TGTGCCAGCAAAAGGCGGGCAGGAACTAATGAAAAACTGTTTTTT
cdr3_aa: CASKRRAGTNEKLFF
j_call: TRBJ1-4
cdr3_length: 15
v_call: TRBV28
clone_size: many
d_call: -

cdr3_nt: TGTGCCAGCAGCCAAGGAGCGCCGGGACAGGGCTATGGCTACACCTTC
cdr3_aa: CASSQGAPGQGYGYTF
j_call: TRBJ1-2
cdr3_length: 16
v_call: TRBV14
clone_size: many
d_call: TRBD1